This TCR beta chain was obtained from a study of blood T cell repertoires in COVID-19 (dated by TCRdb to about 2020). The study in broad terms: Samples covering the acute and convalescent phases of COVID-19 were provided by collaborators in the United States, Italy and Spain. Where available, HLA class I and class II types were taken from metadata supplied by the sample provider and were not determined by assay-based typing. The repertoires were released in a freely available public database intended as a resource for research on the immune response to SARS-CoV-2. The sample metadata nearly always contained a de-identified subject ID, COVID-19 status, age in years and sex. Subjects who had been exposed to COVID-19, were actively infected with it, or had recovered from it provided the deeply sampled blood TCRbeta repertoires that made up the dataset. The material from the prospective study consisted of cDNA or gDNA derived from T cells, B-cell-depleted T cells, or PBMCs. Samples were obtained from the ongoing ImmuneRACE study (first 160 participants) and from about 1,300 subjects provided by 6 global collaborators. What the research found in general, with its limitations: The amount of clinical and demographic metadata varied by source and participant and was provided uncurated.

TCRbeta CDR3 regions were amplified from genomic DNA by means of the immunoSEQ Assay, a bias-controlled multiplex PCR. The authors processed their data as follows. Within the assay, amplification of reference gene primers was used to estimate how many nucleated cells each sample contained. To quantify the absolute abundance of each unique TCRbeta CDR3 rearrangement, sequence reads were collapsed and filtered. Productive Simpson clonality was computed per sample as the square root of Simpson's diversity index over productive rearrangements. The table comes from immuneACCESS by way of TCRdb, which keeps in-frame sequences with V and J called. Part of the clones is missing from these tables; in studies checked, under half for an unresolved V gene and the rest for unknown reasons. Clonal size and the V and J genes are those of that table, whereas D and trimming came from the DNA. The sample table holds roughly 260,000 clones, of which 80% to 95% were seen once. Of the sample, approximately 2.6% is held by the ten largest clones.

One collaborating source in Seattle enrolled patients during active infection and followed them longitudinally through the course of disease. Each collaborating institution followed its own protocols to collect whole blood in K2EDTA tubes. For TCRbeta analysis, collaborators shipped samples in one of three forms: frozen whole blood, isolated PBMCs, or DNA extracted from either of those sample types. From a lookup of the germline V gene (reference sequence), CDR1 and CDR2 are SEHNR and FQNEAQ. At the junction V is shortened by 5 bases and J by 4 bases; bases outside the gene matches: 7. The CDR3 starts with the cysteine, ends with the phenylalanine, and has 14 residues. Only the CDR3 region is kept as DNA, spanning 42 bases read in frame from base 1. Comment on this clone: Its antigen remains undetermined. No quality values exist for individual bases; no much larger clone is one base distant.

Sequencing input: peripheral blood. This receptor was obtained from a person in their late teens or twenties with COVID-19, enrolled during active disease. Recombination connected TRBV7-9 to TRBJ2-5; TRBD1 agrees with 7 junctional bases. The nucleotide sequence is given as TGTGCCAGCAGCACCCGTACAGGGGCAGAGACCCAGTACTTC. Its protein product is CASSTRTGAETQYF. Beyond the CDR3, the reference TRBV7-9 and TRBJ2-5 genes provide the residues; the full variable domain reads: DTGVSQNPRHKITKRGQNVTFRCDPISEHNRLYWYRQTLGQGPEFLTYFQNEAQLEKSRLLSDRFSAERPKGSFSTLEIQRTEQGDSAMYLCASSTRTGAETQYFGPGTRLLVL.